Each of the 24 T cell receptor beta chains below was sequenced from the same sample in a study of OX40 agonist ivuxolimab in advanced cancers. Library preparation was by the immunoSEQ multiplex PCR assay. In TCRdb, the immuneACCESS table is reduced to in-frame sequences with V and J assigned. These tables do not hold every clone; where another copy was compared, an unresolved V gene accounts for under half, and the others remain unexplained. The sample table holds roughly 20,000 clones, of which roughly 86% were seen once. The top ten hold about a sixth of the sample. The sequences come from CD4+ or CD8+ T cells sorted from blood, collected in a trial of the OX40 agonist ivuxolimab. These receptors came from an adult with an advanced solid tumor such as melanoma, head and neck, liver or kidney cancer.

Here the CDR3 DNA reads TGCGCCAGCAGCCCGTCGGGACAGGGGGAGTACGAGCAGTACTTC. Translated: CASSPSGQGEYEQYF. J is TRBJ2-7 and V is TRBV4-1, with 11 bases lining up with TRBD1. Germline loops: CDR1 MGHRA, CDR2 YSYEKL. The V segment lost 4 bases and the J segment 4 bases; nucleotides outside the gene matches: 6. This CDR3 has 15 amino acids.

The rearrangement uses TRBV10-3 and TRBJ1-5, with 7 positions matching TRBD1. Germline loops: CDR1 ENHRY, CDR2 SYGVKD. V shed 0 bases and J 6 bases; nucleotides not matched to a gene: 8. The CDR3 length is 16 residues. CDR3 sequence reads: CAISESGWQGGQPQHF. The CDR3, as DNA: TGTGCCATCAGTGAGTCGGGTTGGCAGGGGGGTCAGCCCCAGCATTTT.

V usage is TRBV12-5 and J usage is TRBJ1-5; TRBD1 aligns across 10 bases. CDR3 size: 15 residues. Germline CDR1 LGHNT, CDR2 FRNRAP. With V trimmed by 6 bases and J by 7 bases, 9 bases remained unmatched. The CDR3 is CASGRDRGLGQPQHF. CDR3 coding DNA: TGTGCTAGTGGCCGCGACAGGGGGCTTGGGCAGCCCCAGCATTTT.

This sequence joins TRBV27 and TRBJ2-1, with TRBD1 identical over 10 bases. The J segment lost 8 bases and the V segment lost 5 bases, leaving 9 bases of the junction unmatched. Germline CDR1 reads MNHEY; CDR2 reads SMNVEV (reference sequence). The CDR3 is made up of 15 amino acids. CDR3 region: CASSAPGTGAHEQFF. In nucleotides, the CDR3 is TGTGCCAGCAGTGCCCCCGGGACAGGGGCCCATGAGCAGTTCTTC.

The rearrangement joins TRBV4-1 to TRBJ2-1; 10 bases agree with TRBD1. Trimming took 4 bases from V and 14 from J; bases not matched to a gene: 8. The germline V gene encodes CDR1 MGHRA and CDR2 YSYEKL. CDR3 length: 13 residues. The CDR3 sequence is CASSPSTGGGEFF. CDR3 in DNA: TGCGCCAGCAGCCCTTCGACAGGGGGCGGCGAGTTCTTC.

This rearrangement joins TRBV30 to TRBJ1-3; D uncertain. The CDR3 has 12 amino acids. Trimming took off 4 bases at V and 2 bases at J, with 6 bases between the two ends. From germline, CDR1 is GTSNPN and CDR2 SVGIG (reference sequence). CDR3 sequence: CAWKKAGNTIYF. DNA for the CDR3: TGTGCCTGGAAAAAGGCTGGAAACACCATATATTTT.

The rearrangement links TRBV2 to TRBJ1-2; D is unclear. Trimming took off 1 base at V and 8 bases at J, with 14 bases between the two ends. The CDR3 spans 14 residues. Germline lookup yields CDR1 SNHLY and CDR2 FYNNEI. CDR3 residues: CASSEEDLLYGYTF. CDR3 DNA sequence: TGTGCCAGCAGTGAAGAGGACCTTCTATACGGCTACACCTTC.

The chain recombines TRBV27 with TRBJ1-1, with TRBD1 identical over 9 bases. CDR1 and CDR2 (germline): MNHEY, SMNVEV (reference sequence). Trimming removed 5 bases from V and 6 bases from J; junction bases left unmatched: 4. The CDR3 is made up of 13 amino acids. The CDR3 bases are TGTGCCAGCAGTCAACAGGGGGCCTCTGAAGCTTTCTTT. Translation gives CASSQQGASEAFF.

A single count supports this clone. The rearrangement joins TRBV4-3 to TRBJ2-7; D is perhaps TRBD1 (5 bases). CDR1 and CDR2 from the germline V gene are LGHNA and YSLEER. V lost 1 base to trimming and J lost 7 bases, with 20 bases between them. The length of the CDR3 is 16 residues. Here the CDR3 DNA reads TGCGCCAGCAGCCAAGGCAGGGTTTTGAGAGTGGGGGAGCAGTACTTC. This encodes CASSQGRVLRVGEQYF.

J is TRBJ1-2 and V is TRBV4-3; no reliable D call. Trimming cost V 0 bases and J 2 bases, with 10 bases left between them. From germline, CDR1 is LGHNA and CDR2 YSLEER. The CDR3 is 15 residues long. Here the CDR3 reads CASSQDRKGNYGYTF. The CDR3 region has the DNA TGCGCCAGCAGCCAAGACCGCAAGGGCAACTATGGCTACACCTTC.

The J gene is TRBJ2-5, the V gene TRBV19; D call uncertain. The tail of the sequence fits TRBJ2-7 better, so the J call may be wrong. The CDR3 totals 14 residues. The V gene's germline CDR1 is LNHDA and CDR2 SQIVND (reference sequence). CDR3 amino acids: CASSIESSDYEQYF. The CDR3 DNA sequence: TGTGCCAGTAGTATAGAAAGCTCAGATTACGAGCAGTACTTC.

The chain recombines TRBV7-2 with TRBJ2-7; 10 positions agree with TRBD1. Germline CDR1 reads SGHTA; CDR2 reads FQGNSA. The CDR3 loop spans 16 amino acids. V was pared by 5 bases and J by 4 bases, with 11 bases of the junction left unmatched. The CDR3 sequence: CASSPNRDRGHYEQYF. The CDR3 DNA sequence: TGTGCCAGCAGCCCGAACCGGGACAGGGGCCATTACGAGCAGTACTTC.

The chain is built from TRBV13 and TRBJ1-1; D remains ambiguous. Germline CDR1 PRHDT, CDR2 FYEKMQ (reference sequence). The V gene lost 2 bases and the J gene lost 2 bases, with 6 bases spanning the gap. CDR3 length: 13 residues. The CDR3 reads CASSLMGNTEAFF. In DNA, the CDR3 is TGTGCCAGCAGCTTAATGGGAAACACTGAAGCTTTCTTT.

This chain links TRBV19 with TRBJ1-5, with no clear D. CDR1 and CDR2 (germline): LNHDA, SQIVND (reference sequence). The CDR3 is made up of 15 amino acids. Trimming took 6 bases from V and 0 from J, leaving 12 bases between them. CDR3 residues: CASRPGDNSNQPQHF. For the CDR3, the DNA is TGTGCCAGTAGACCCGGAGATAATAGCAATCAGCCCCAGCATTTT.

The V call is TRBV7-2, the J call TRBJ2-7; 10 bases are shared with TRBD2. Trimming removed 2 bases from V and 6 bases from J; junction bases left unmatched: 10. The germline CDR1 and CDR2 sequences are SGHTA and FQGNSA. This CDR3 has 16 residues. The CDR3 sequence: CASSLPRLAGTLEQYF. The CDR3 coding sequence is TGTGCCAGCAGCTTACCCCGACTAGCGGGCACCCTCGAGCAGTACTTC.

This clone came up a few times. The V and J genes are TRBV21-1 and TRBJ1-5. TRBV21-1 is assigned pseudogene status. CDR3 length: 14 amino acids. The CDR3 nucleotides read TGTGCCAGCAGCAAAGGTGGCAGCCGGCAGCCCCAGCATTTT. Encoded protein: CASSKGGSRQPQHF.

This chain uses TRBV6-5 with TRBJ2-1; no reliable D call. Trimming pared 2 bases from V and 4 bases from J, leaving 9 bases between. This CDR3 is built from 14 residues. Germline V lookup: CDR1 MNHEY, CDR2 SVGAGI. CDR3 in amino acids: CASSYEAVYNEQFF. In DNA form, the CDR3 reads TGTGCCAGCAGTTACGAGGCGGTTTACAATGAGCAGTTCTTC.

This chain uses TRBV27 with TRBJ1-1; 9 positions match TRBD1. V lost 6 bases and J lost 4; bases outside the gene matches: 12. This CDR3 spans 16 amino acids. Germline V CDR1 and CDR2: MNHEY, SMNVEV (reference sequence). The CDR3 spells CASSFLPGQGGTEAFF. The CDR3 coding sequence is TGTGCCAGCAGCTTCCTTCCGGGACAGGGCGGCACTGAAGCTTTCTTT.

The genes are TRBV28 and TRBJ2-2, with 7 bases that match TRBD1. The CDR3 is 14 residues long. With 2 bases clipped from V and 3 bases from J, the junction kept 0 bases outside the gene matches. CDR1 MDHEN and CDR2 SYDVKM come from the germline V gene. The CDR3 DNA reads TGTGCCAGCAGTTTACAGGGGGACACCGGGGAGCTGTTTTTT. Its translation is CASSLQGDTGELFF.

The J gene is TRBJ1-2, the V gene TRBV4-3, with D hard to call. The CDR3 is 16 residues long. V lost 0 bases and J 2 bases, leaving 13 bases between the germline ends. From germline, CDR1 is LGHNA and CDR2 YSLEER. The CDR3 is CASSQDSGRANYGYTF. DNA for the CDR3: TGCGCCAGCAGCCAAGATTCGGGCAGAGCGAACTATGGCTACACCTTC.

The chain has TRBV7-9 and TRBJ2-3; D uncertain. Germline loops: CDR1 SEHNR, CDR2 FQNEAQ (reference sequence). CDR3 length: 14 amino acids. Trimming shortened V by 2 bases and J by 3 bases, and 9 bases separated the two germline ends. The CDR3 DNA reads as TGTGCCAGCAGCTTAATCGTACCAACAGATACGCAGTATTTT. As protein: CASSLIVPTDTQYF. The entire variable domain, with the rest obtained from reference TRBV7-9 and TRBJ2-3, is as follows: DTGVSQNPRHKITKRGQNVTFRCDPISEHNRLYWYRQTLGQGPEFLTYFQNEAQLEKSRLLSDRFSAERPKGSFSTLEIQRTEQGDSAMYLCASSLIVPTDTQYFGPGTRLTVL.

DNA for the CDR3: TGCGCCAGCAGCCAAGATAGGCAGGGGGCGAATCAGCCCCAGCATTTT. Translated: CASSQDRQGANQPQHF. V is TRBV4-1 and J is TRBJ1-5; 8 positions agree with TRBD1. V gave up 0 bases and J gave up 4 bases; unmatched junction bases: 5. The CDR3 runs to 16 residues. Germline V gene data show CDR1 as MGHRA and CDR2 as YSYEKL.

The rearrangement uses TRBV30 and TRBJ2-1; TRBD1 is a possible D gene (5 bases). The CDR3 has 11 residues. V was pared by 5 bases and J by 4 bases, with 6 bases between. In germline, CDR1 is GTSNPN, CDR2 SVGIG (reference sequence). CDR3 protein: CAWAGYNEQFF. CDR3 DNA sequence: TGTGCCTGGGCAGGGTACAATGAGCAGTTCTTC.

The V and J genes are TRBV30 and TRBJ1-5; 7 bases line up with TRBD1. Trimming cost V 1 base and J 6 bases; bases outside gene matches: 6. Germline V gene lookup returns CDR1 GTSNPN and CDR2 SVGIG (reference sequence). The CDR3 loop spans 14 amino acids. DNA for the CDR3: TGTGCCTGGAGTGGTCAGGGGGTCCTTCAGCCCCAGCATTTT. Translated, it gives CAWSGQGVLQPQHF. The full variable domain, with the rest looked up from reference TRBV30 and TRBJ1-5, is SQTIHQWPATLVQPVGSPLSLECTVEGTSNPNLYWYRQAAGRGLQLLFYSVGIGQISSEVPQNLSASRPQDRQFILSSKKLLLSDSGFYLCAWSGQGVLQPQHFGDGTRLSIL.